The 20 T cell receptor beta chains listed next were all sequenced from one sample in a study of graft-versus-host responses after intestinal transplantation. These receptors' antigens are unknown. Measured with immunoSEQ multiplex PCR; TCRdb has only the in-frame clones, and not every one. The table has about 97,000 clones, about 90% seen once. Sequencing was performed on unstimulated CD8+ T cells sorted from spleen or lymph node cells, taken before transplant. These receptors all stem from a human donor who was the organ donor for an intestinal transplant.

V usage is TRBV14 and J usage is TRBJ1-2; TRBD1 aligns across 8 bases. The V gene end was trimmed by 1 base and the J gene end by 4 bases; junction bases not matched to a gene: 5. Germline V CDR1 and CDR2: SGHDN, FVKESK. The CDR3 runs to 15 residues. Here the CDR3 DNA reads TGTGCCAGCAGCCAAGCAGGGGGCCTACTCTATGGCTACACCTTC. Translated: CASSQAGGLLYGYTF. The whole variable domain, filled in from reference TRBV14 and TRBJ1-2, reads EAGVTQFPSHSVIEKGQTVTLRCDPISGHDNLYWYRRVMGKEIKFLLHFVKESKQDESGMPNNRFLAERTGGTYSTLKVQPAELEDSGVYFCASSQAGGLLYGYTFGSGTRLTVV.

The CDR3 loop is CASSETILADLYNEQFF. In nucleotides, the CDR3 is TGCGCCAGCAGCGAAACTATACTAGCGGACCTCTACAATGAGCAGTTCTTC. V gene TRBV10-2 combines with J gene TRBJ2-1; TRBD2 matches 8 bases. The CDR3 is 17 residues long. The V segment lost 6 bases and the J segment 3 bases; nucleotides outside the gene matches: 13. Germline CDR1 WSHSY, CDR2 SAAADI.

The genes are TRBV13 and TRBJ1-1, with 8 bases fitting TRBD1. Trimming removed 5 bases from V and 1 base from J; junction bases left unmatched: 6. This CDR3 has 15 amino acids. Germline V CDR1 and CDR2: PRHDT, FYEKMQ (reference sequence). The CDR3 nucleotides read TGTGCCAGCAGCATAAGACAGGGGACGAACACTGAAGCTTTCTTT. Its translation: CASSIRQGTNTEAFF.

The rearrangement joins TRBV11-3 to TRBJ2-5; perhaps TRBD2 as D (6 bases). The CDR3 is made up of 14 amino acids. With 4 bases removed from V and 4 bases from J, the gap between germline ends came to 13 bases. Germline CDR1 is SGHNT and CDR2 is YENEEA. The CDR3 reads CASSYVLAGETQYF. For the CDR3, the DNA is TGTGCCAGCAGCTACGTACTAGCCGGAGAGACCCAGTACTTC.

This clone appeared a single time. The gene calls are TRBV28 and TRBJ1-5, with TRBD1 identical over 9 bases. The ends lost 6 bases at V and 6 bases at J; junction bases unmatched: 6. Germline lookup yields CDR1 MDHEN and CDR2 SYDVKM. CDR3 length: 14 residues. Here the CDR3 reads CASSLGQGRQPQHF. The CDR3 region has the DNA TGTGCCAGCAGCCTGGGACAGGGACGTCAGCCCCAGCATTTT.

The V and J genes are TRBV5-6 and TRBJ2-7; 11 bases agree with TRBD2. The CDR3 spans 14 residues. CDR1 and CDR2 from the germline V gene are SGHDT and YYEEEE. The V segment lost 9 bases and the J segment 7 bases; nucleotides outside the gene matches: 12. Written as DNA, the CDR3 is TGTGCCACTACCAATAGCGGGGGGGCCGGTGAGCAGTACTTC. Translated: CATTNSGGAGEQYF.

This sequence joins TRBV10-1 and TRBJ1-3, with D possibly being TRBD1 (6 bases). V was shortened by 6 bases and J by 3 bases, with 27 bases between the two germline ends. This CDR3 region has 19 residues. Germline V gives CDR1 WNHNN, CDR2 SYGVQD (reference sequence). The CDR3 is CASSPPGNRVEDDGNTIYF. DNA of the CDR3: TGCGCCAGCAGCCCCCCTGGAAACAGGGTGGAAGATGATGGAAACACCATATATTTT.

The chain recombines TRBV29-1 with TRBJ2-2, with D possibly being TRBD1 (6 bases). Trimming cost V 7 bases and J 1 base, with 13 bases left between them. Germline values: CDR1 SQVTM, CDR2 ANQGSEA. The CDR3 length is 14 residues. CDR3 nucleotide sequence: TGCAGCGCTGGGGGCGGACGGAACACCGGGGAGCTGTTTTTT. It specifies CSAGGGRNTGELFF.

This chain uses TRBV28 with TRBJ1-1; 8 bases are a match to TRBD1. CDR3 length: 17 residues. Trimming took 5 bases from V and 2 from J; bases not matched to a gene: 13. Germline CDR1 is MDHEN and CDR2 is SYDVKM. The CDR3 DNA is TGTGCCAGCAGTCCGCTCGGAGGGACAGGAAGAAACACTGAAGCTTTCTTT. It codes for CASSPLGGTGRNTEAFF.

The chain couples TRBV15 to TRBJ1-1; 10 nucleotides align to TRBD1. With 3 bases clipped from V and 11 bases from J, the junction kept 0 bases outside the gene matches. This CDR3 has 11 amino acids. Germline V lookup: CDR1 LNHNV, CDR2 YYDKDF (reference sequence). Written as DNA, the CDR3 is TGTGCCACCAGCAGGGGACAGGGGGCTTTCTTT. Translated, it gives CATSRGQGAFF. Complete variable domain (other parts from reference TRBV15 and TRBJ1-1): DAMVIQNPRYQVTQFGKPVTLSCSQTLNHNVMYWYQQKSSQAPKLLFHYYDKDFNNEADTPDNFQSRRPNTSFCFLDIRSPGLGDTAMYLCATSRGQGAFFGQGTRLTVV.

V and J are TRBV19 and TRBJ1-5; D perhaps matches TRBD1 (6 bases). This CDR3 region has 15 residues. Per the germline V gene, CDR1 is LNHDA and CDR2 is SQIVND (reference sequence). Trimming removed 6 bases at V and 7 bases at J, with 19 bases between. The CDR3 sequence: CASRRKGGGYQPQHF. As DNA, the CDR3 is TGTGCCAGTAGGAGGAAAGGGGGGGGTTACCAGCCCCAGCATTTT.

The chain combines TRBV21-1 with TRBJ1-2; TRBD1, the D gene given by the table, was not confirmed from the DNA. TRBV21-1 is deemed a pseudogene. The CDR3 length is 12 residues. The CDR3 DNA sequence: TGTGCCAGCAGCAACAGGGGTCGGGGCTACACCTTC. It codes for CASSNRGRGYTF.

This chain links TRBV28 with TRBJ1-1; 10 bases agree with TRBD1. Per germline, CDR1 MDHEN and CDR2 SYDVKM. Trimming removed 0 bases from V and 6 bases from J; junction bases left unmatched: 4. The CDR3 runs 15 residues. CDR3 nucleotide sequence: TGTGCCAGCAGTTTATGGGGACAGGGGAGCGCTGAAGCTTTCTTT. This translates into CASSLWGQGSAEAFF.

V usage is TRBV9 and J usage is TRBJ2-3; TRBD2 aligns across 11 bases. The CDR3 is made up of 18 amino acids. The V and J ends lost 0 bases and 2 bases, in that order; junction bases with no gene match: 8. Germline loops: CDR1 SGDLS, CDR2 YYNGEE. The chain's CDR3 is CASSVGTSGSWYTDTQYF. In DNA, the CDR3 is TGTGCCAGCAGCGTAGGAACTAGCGGGAGTTGGTACACAGATACGCAGTATTTT.

The chain carries TRBV28 and TRBJ2-1, with D possibly being TRBD1 (5 bases). The CDR3 extends over 14 amino acids. V lost 3 bases to trimming and J lost 5 bases, with 11 bases between them. Germline lookup yields CDR1 MDHEN and CDR2 SYDVKM. DNA of the CDR3: TGTGCCAGCAGTTTGGGGCTCTATAACAATGAGCAGTTCTTC. It translates to CASSLGLYNNEQFF.

The V and J genes are TRBV7-9 and TRBJ2-1; maybe TRBD2 (6 bases). The CDR3 loop spans 17 amino acids. Trimming shortened V by 2 bases and J by 6 bases, and 20 bases separated the two germline ends. The germline V gene encodes CDR1 SEHNR and CDR2 FQNEAQ (reference sequence). The CDR3 protein is CASSLFTGTGGSNEQFF. The CDR3 bases are TGTGCCAGCAGCTTATTTACGGGGACTGGGGGATCCAATGAGCAGTTCTTC.

This clone was detected only once. One junction end does not reproduce the germline sequence, and a read error may be involved. The V and J genes are TRBV14 and TRBJ1-1, with no clear D. The CDR3 covers 13 residues. CDR1 and CDR2 (germline): SGHDN, FVKESK. CDR3 residues: CASRLTGNAEAFF. CDR3 nucleotide sequence: TGTGCCAGCAGACTAACGGGGAACGCTGAAGCTTTCTTT.

The J gene is TRBJ1-1, the V gene TRBV28, with TRBD1 matching over 9 bases. From germline, CDR1 is MDHEN and CDR2 SYDVKM. J was trimmed by 5 bases and V by 4 bases; bases with no gene match: 8. The CDR3 length is 15 residues. CDR3 region: CASSSPLDRGTEAFF. DNA for the CDR3: TGTGCCAGCAGTTCCCCCCTTGACAGGGGGACTGAAGCTTTCTTT. Based on the CDR3 plus reference TRBV28 and TRBJ1-1, the full variable domain is DVKVTQSSRYLVKRTGEKVFLECVQDMDHENMFWYRQDPGLGLRLIYFSYDVKMKEKGDIPEGYSVSREKKERFSLILESASTNQTSMYLCASSSPLDRGTEAFFGQGTRLTVV.

The rearrangement uses TRBV13 and TRBJ2-5, with D perhaps matching TRBD1 (5 bases). Germline loops: CDR1 PRHDT, CDR2 FYEKMQ (reference sequence). CDR3 length: 15 residues. V was cut by 2 bases and J by 5 bases, with 15 bases left in between. The CDR3 here is CASSLTDGPGETQYF. CDR3 DNA: TGTGCCAGCAGCTTAACGGACGGGCCAGGGGAGACCCAGTACTTC.

V and J are TRBV5-1 and TRBJ2-7; TRBD1 matches at 9 bases. Germline lookup yields CDR1 SGHRS and CDR2 YFSETQ. The CDR3 has 14 amino acids. The J segment lost 3 bases and the V segment lost 5 bases, leaving 6 bases of the junction unmatched. Here the CDR3 reads CASSYRDRDYEQYF. The CDR3 nucleotides read TGCGCCAGCAGTTACCGGGACAGGGACTACGAGCAGTACTTC.